Listed below are T cell receptor beta chains from one sample, sequenced in a study of blood T cell repertoires in COVID-19. Clones were read by immunoSEQ multiplex PCR, and TCRdb kept only the in-frame ones, dropping some. Of 70,000 to 95,000 clones in the sample, 70% to 90% were seen once. Sequencing used peripheral blood. These receptor sequences come from a woman in her sixties or seventies with active or convalescent COVID-19. CDR3s leave out the opening cysteine and the closing phenylalanine or tryptophan. Size tells how often a clone was seen (once, few, many) or the class of an expanded clone, and some rows leave it out.

clone_size	j_call	cdr3_length	v_call	cdr3_aa
NA	TRBJ1-1	12	TRBV2	ASSGQGVNTEAF
NA	TRBJ1-2	12	TRBV5-1	ASHDRGQGNGYT
NA	TRBJ2-3	15	TRBV7-9	ASSPGGLGISTDTQY
NA	TRBJ1-4	12	TRBV5-1	ASSLGPGVEKLF
NA	TRBJ2-3	12	TRBV2	ASSEQGGADTQY
NA	TRBJ2-1	9	TRBV7-8	ASSLGREQF
NA	TRBJ1-6	15	TRBV4-3	ASSQRTGGSYNSPLH
NA	TRBJ1-6	13	TRBV11-2	ASSLSGGDGSPLH
NA	TRBJ1-1	11	TRBV28	ASPTGVWAEAF
NA	TRBJ2-6	13	TRBV5-1	ASSLGSSGANVLT
NA	TRBJ2-3	13	TRBV7-6	ASSLVGGGTDTQY
NA	TRBJ2-7	10	TRBV18	ASSSSSHEQY
NA	TRBJ2-7	12	TRBV27	ASSLRGGGPEQY
NA	TRBJ2-7	10	TRBV7-2	ASSSSSYEQY
NA	TRBJ2-3	13	TRBV2	ATGRGGWNTDTQY
few	TRBJ2-7	11	TRBV2	ASSRNPTGEQY